This T cell receptor (beta chain) emerged from a study of blood T cell repertoires in COVID-19. Overall study: There were acute and convalescent COVID-19 samples, and they came from the United States, Italy and Spain.

This clone occurred once. In the authors' methods: Amplification with reference gene primers provided the estimates of nucleated cell counts. Clones were sequenced by immunoSEQ multiplex PCR, and TCRdb holds only the in-frame ones, with some missing. The V and J calls and clone size are taken from that table; D and trimming were inferred from the DNA. The repertoire holds about 60,000 clones, with around 85% as singletons. The receptor was derived from a human donor in a cohort sampled during active COVID-19. What was sequenced was peripheral blood.

Here the CDR3 reads CASSQSPGGDTQYF. The CDR3 bases are TGTGCCAGCAGCCAGAGTCCAGGAGGGGATACGCAGTATTTT. The chain uses TRBV3-1 (or the pseudogene TRBV3-2) and TRBJ2-3; maybe TRBD2 (6 bases). CDR3 size: 14 residues. Germline CDR1 is LGHDT and CDR2 is YNNKEL (reference sequence). V was clipped by 3 bases and J by 6 bases, with 13 bases between them.